The clone carrying this TCR beta chain came up a few times. Antigen unknown. Repertoires were generated with immunoSEQ multiplex PCR, while TCRdb's copy carries only in-frame clones and drops some. The table includes approximately 2.3 million clones, 85% to 95% detected once. This CDR3 contains 15 residues. Germline V gives CDR1 MDHEN, CDR2 SYDVKM. Trimming left V 8 bases short and J 4 bases short, with 20 bases between. The sample is drawn from a study of shared clonotypes between healthy human individuals. About the study: CD8 memory received one plate per donor, CD8 naive two, CD4 memory three and CD4 naive three. Study-level points and caveats: How much donors shared clonotypes was expected to be affected by sequencing depth. Several donors showed sharing of around 5% of naive CD4 clonotypes. The donor pool, a small one, limited the genetic and exposure-history diversity represented.

The chain has TRBV28 and TRBJ1-2; TRBD1 is a possible D gene (5 bases). Sequencing was carried out using naive CD4+ T cells from PBMCs. Subset indicated: CD45RA+ positively selected. This clonotype was obtained from a young man in good health. Some clones in this sample may be carry-over from other donors' samples. In DNA, the CDR3 is TGTGCCAGCGCCCTGGGGCAGGGCTTTGCCTATGGCTACACCTTC. Amino acid sequence: CASALGQGFAYGYTF.